What follows are 22 T cell receptor beta chains derived from one specimen sequenced in a study of blood T cell repertoires in COVID-19. Produced via immunoSEQ multiplex PCR; TCRdb's table is partial and in-frame only. Here the sample spans roughly 59,000 clones, around 80% being singletons. Input material: peripheral blood. The origin of the receptors is a human donor in a cohort sampled during active COVID-19.

This clone was counted only a few times. The CDR3 spells CASSFHTDNTIYF. The CDR3 DNA follows: TGTGCCAGCAGTTTTCACACAGATAACACCATATATTTT. V is TRBV12-3 or TRBV12-4 and J is TRBJ1-3; no clear D gene. The V end was cut by 3 bases, the J end by 7 bases, with 10 bases between. The CDR3 extends over 13 amino acids.

Only a few counts were recorded for this clone. The chain joins TRBV7-9 to TRBJ2-7, with D possibly TRBD1 on 6 matching bases. V was trimmed by 3 bases and J by 5 bases, leaving 11 bases between them. The length of the CDR3 is 13 residues. Germline CDR1 SEHNR, CDR2 FQNEAQ (reference sequence). In DNA form, the CDR3 reads TGTGCCAGCAGCTTTCCAGGGGAAGACGAGCAGTACTTC. Protein: CASSFPGEDEQYF.

Here the CDR3 reads CASSRPSRGRPNYGYTF. The CDR3 region has the DNA TGCGCCAGCAGCCGTCCGTCCAGGGGGCGCCCCAACTATGGCTACACCTTC. This chain links TRBV4-1 with TRBJ1-2; 8 bases align to TRBD1. Germline V gene data show CDR1 as MGHRA and CDR2 as YSYEKL. J gave up 2 bases and V 4 bases, and 12 bases lay outside the gene matches. The CDR3 consists of 17 residues.

The J gene is TRBJ2-7, the V gene TRBV27; 9 bases line up with TRBD1. Germline V gene sequence: CDR1 MNHEY, CDR2 SMNVEV (reference sequence). V gave up 6 bases and J gave up 3 bases; unmatched junction bases: 12. The CDR3 has 16 residues. The CDR3 spells CASRRTGGDKYYEQYF. Here the CDR3 DNA reads TGTGCCAGCAGGCGCACAGGGGGCGATAAATACTACGAGCAGTACTTC.

This chain's CDR3 is CASSESRGIGNIQYF. The DNA for the CDR3 is TGTGCCAGCAGTGAATCCAGGGGGATCGGGAACATTCAGTACTTC. This chain connects TRBV2 to TRBJ2-4; 7 nucleotides line up with TRBD1. The CDR3 is made up of 15 amino acids. V trimming: 2 bases; J trimming: 7 bases; junction bases outside the gene matches: 8. CDR1 and CDR2 from the germline V gene are SNHLY and FYNNEI.

The chain employs TRBV5-1 and TRBJ2-7; D might be TRBD1 (5 bases). The V end was cut by 1 base, the J end by 2 bases, with 10 bases between. CDR3 length equals 14 residues. The germline V gene has CDR1 SGHRS and CDR2 YFSETQ. The CDR3 DNA follows: TGCGCCAGCAGCTTGAGAGCAGGGCCCTACGAGCAGTACTTC. Translation: CASSLRAGPYEQYF. The full variable domain, with the rest looked up from reference TRBV5-1 and TRBJ2-7, is KAGVTQTPRYLIKTRGQQVTLSCSPISGHRSVSWYQQTPGQGLQFLFEYFSETQRNKGNFPGRFSGRQFSNSRSEMNVSTLELGDSALYLCASSLRAGPYEQYFGPGTRLTVT.

This chain connects TRBV28 to TRBJ1-1; perhaps TRBD1 as D (6 bases). Trimming took 8 bases from V and 3 from J, leaving 13 bases between them. The germline V gene encodes CDR1 MDHEN and CDR2 SYDVKM. The CDR3 is 13 amino acids. As DNA, the CDR3 is TGTGCCAGCGATGAGGGGGATTACACTGAAGCTTTCTTT. It codes for CASDEGDYTEAFF.

The chain links TRBV19 to TRBJ1-1; D not resolved. The germline V gene encodes CDR1 LNHDA and CDR2 SQIVND (reference sequence). The CDR3 sequence is 16 residues long. The V end was cut by 2 bases, the J end by 0 bases, with 13 bases between. This CDR3 is CASSIHLAAMNTEAFF. CDR3 bases: TGTGCCAGTAGTATACATCTCGCGGCTATGAACACTGAAGCTTTCTTT. Looking up the rest from reference TRBV19 and TRBJ1-1 gives the full variable domain: DGGITQSPKYLFRKEGQNVTLSCEQNLNHDAMYWYRQDPGQGLRLIYYSQIVNDFQKGDIAEGYSVSREKKESFPLTVTSAQKNPTAFYLCASSIHLAAMNTEAFFGQGTRLTVV.

The CDR3 here is CASSRSGQETQYF. CDR3 DNA sequence: TGCGCCAGCAGCCGGTCAGGACAAGAGACCCAGTACTTC. The J gene is TRBJ2-5, the V gene TRBV5-1, with D unresolved. V was clipped by 4 bases and J by 2 bases, with 9 bases between them. This CDR3 is 13 amino acids long. Germline CDR1 SGHRS, CDR2 YFSETQ.

The chain uses TRBV27 and TRBJ1-2, with a possible D match to TRBD1 (5 bases). Trimming took off 1 base at V and 10 bases at J, with 19 bases between the two ends. The CDR3 runs 15 residues. From germline, CDR1 is MNHEY and CDR2 SMNVEV (reference sequence). The DNA of the CDR3 is TGTGCCAGCAGTTTATTAACGGGGGTTCGGAGTGACTACACCTTC. Translation: CASSLLTGVRSDYTF.

The rearrangement links TRBV6-5 to TRBJ2-1, with D perhaps TRBD2 (6 bases). Looked up from germline, CDR1 is MNHEY and CDR2 is SVGAGI. V lost 6 bases to trimming and J lost 9 bases, with 18 bases between them. The CDR3 sequence is 14 residues long. For the CDR3, the DNA is TGTGCCAGCAGGGGCCATGGAGGGGCGGGTGAGCAGTTCTTC. The encoded protein is CASRGHGGAGEQFF.

This clone has only a few counts. The chain combines TRBV5-6 with TRBJ1-6, with 8 nucleotides matching TRBD1. The germline V gene has CDR1 SGHDT and CDR2 YYEEEE. The CDR3 has 14 amino acids. After removal of 4 bases from V and 10 bases from J, the junction contained 7 bases not matched to a gene. CDR3 region: CASSRQGARSPLHF. In nucleotides, the CDR3 is TGTGCCAGCAGCCGCCAGGGGGCGAGGTCACCCCTCCACTTT.

The count of this clone is one. The CDR3 is CASSVQGKRAGNEKLFF. The CDR3 region has the DNA TGTGCCAGTAGCGTACAGGGGAAACGGGCGGGAAACGAAAAACTGTTTTTT. This chain links TRBV19 with TRBJ1-4; 7 bases are a match to TRBD1. Germline CDR1 reads LNHDA; CDR2 reads SQIVND (reference sequence). The junction had 18 bases not matched to a gene; V was cut back by 6 bases and J by 8 bases. The CDR3 is 17 residues long.

This clone was counted once. The V call is TRBV2, the J call TRBJ1-3; no clear D gene. The CDR3 totals 14 residues. Trimming removed 2 bases at V and 1 base at J, with 6 bases between. Germline V gene data show CDR1 as SNHLY and CDR2 as FYNNEI. CDR3 sequence reads: CASSEQLSGNTIYF. The DNA of the CDR3 is TGTGCCAGCAGTGAACAACTGTCTGGAAACACCATATATTTT.

This chain uses TRBV5-1 with TRBJ2-1, with D possibly matching TRBD2 (6 bases). V was trimmed by 4 bases and J by 6 bases, leaving 17 bases between them. Per the germline V gene, CDR1 is SGHRS and CDR2 is YFSETQ. The CDR3 is 15 residues long. The CDR3 DNA sequence: TGCGCCAGCAGCACATTCTCCGCGGGGCTCAATGAGCAGTTCTTC. It specifies CASSTFSAGLNEQFF.

The chain combines TRBV7-2 with TRBJ1-3; no definite D call. Trimming stripped 2 bases from V and 4 bases from J, with 9 bases between. CDR1 is SGHTA, CDR2 FQGNSA, per germline. The CDR3 extends over 14 amino acids. The CDR3 reads CASSLSVRGNTIYF. The CDR3 region has the DNA TGTGCCAGCAGCTTAAGCGTAAGGGGAAACACCATATATTTT.

This sequence joins TRBV4-2 and TRBJ1-2, with unresolved D. The V end lost 2 bases, the J end lost 0 bases, and 10 bases lay between the germline ends. The length of the CDR3 is 15 residues. Germline V CDR1 and CDR2: LGHNA, YNFKEQ. As DNA, the CDR3 is TGTGCCAGCAGCCAATCCCGGGGATCTAACTATGGCTACACCTTC. This translates into CASSQSRGSNYGYTF.

This sequence joins TRBV2 and TRBJ2-1; tentative D call: TRBD1 (6 bases). V lost 6 bases and J 6 bases, leaving 18 bases between the germline ends. The CDR3 contains 15 residues. The germline CDR1 and CDR2 sequences are SNHLY and FYNNEI. The DNA of the CDR3 is TGTGCCAGCAGCGAACAGGGAAAAGCAACCAATGAGCAGTTCTTC. Translating gives CASSEQGKATNEQFF. Supplemented by reference TRBV2 and TRBJ2-1, the full variable domain reads EPEVTQTPSHQVTQMGQEVILRCVPISNHLYFYWYRQILGQKVEFLVSFYNNEISEKSEIFDDQFSVERPDGSNFTLKIRSTKLEDSAMYFCASSEQGKATNEQFFGPGTRLTVL.

This sequence joins TRBV4-1 and TRBJ2-1; 16 positions match TRBD2. The CDR3 is 18 amino acids. Trimming took 3 bases from V and 4 from J; bases not matched to a gene: 6. Per germline, CDR1 MGHRA and CDR2 YSYEKL. CDR3 sequence reads: CASSQGTSGGAYYNEQFF. As DNA, the CDR3 is TGCGCCAGCAGCCAGGGGACTAGCGGGGGGGCCTATTACAATGAGCAGTTCTTC.

This clone was observed a single time. The chain combines TRBV6-6 with TRBJ2-5; 10 positions match TRBD1. This CDR3 contains 15 residues. V lost 6 bases to trimming and J lost 4 bases; unmatched junction nucleotides: 8. Germline CDR1 reads MNHNY; CDR2 reads SVGAGI (reference sequence). In DNA, the CDR3 is TGTGCCAGCAGCAGACAGGGGGCTCCCGGAGAGACCCAGTACTTC. Translating gives CASSRQGAPGETQYF.

This clone was counted only a few times. V and J are TRBV11-2 and TRBJ1-1; a weak D match, TRBD1 (5 bases). With 0 bases removed from V and 10 bases from J, the gap between germline ends came to 9 bases. CDR1 SGHAT and CDR2 FQNNGV come from the germline V gene. This CDR3 has 12 residues. The CDR3 here is CASSLEQGAAFF. Here the CDR3 DNA reads TGTGCCAGCAGCTTAGAGCAGGGTGCAGCTTTCTTT.

The chain carries TRBV20-1 and TRBJ2-5, with 7 bases matching TRBD2. CDR1 is DFQATT and CDR2 is SNEGSKA in the germline V gene (reference sequence). The CDR3 runs to 11 residues. The V segment lost 4 bases and the J segment 9 bases; nucleotides outside the gene matches: 5. Here the CDR3 reads CSATSGGAQYF. In nucleotides, the CDR3 is TGCAGTGCTACAAGTGGGGGGGCCCAGTACTTC.